This TCR beta chain derives from a study of OX40 agonist ivuxolimab in advanced cancers. Study conclusions and caveats: Several nonresponders also turned out to have low normalized T-cell clonal expansion. The mean number of expanded clones was higher in CD8+ T cells than in CD4+.

CDR1 KGHSH and CDR2 LQKENI come from the germline V gene. The ends lost 3 bases at V and 2 bases at J; junction bases unmatched: 13. The CDR3 extends over 18 amino acids. Turning to this clone: Its cognate antigen is unknown.

Using immunoSEQ multiplex PCR, the repertoire was profiled, and TCRdb retains in-frame clones only, with some absent. The repertoire holds roughly 32,000 clones, with about four fifths as singletons. Sequenced material: CD4+ or CD8+ T cells sorted from blood, taken in a trial of the OX40 agonist ivuxolimab. The TCR sequence derives from an adult with an advanced solid tumor such as melanoma, head and neck, liver or kidney cancer. J is TRBJ1-1 and V is TRBV18; 9 bases align to TRBD1. The CDR3 nucleotides read TGTGCCAGCTCACCCAACTCCGGGACAGGGAGTTTTAACACTGAAGCTTTCTTT. Translated: CASSPNSGTGSFNTEAFF.